Following are 21 T cell receptor beta chains from one sample sequenced in a study of identical twins. Using its own MiXCR run on the 5' RACE reads, TCRdb lists one record per CDR3 protein. The repertoire holds hundreds of thousands of distinct CDR3 sequences, with 8.6% as singletons. The data were also submitted as part of a second study, on yellow fever vaccine responses in identical twins.

Sample: PBMCs. These receptors came from a woman aged 18-29 years in good health.

The chain carries TRBV29-1 and TRBJ2-1; 9 nucleotides agree with TRBD1. The V segment lost 7 bases and the J segment 0 bases; nucleotides outside the gene matches: 7. This CDR3 is built from 15 residues. Per germline, CDR1 SQVTM and CDR2 ANQGSEA. CDR3 loop: CSAQGGQGSYNEQFF. CDR3 coding DNA: TGCAGCGCCCAGGGGGGACAGGGCTCCTACAATGAGCAGTTCTTC.

This clonotype was picked up a small number of times. The chain carries TRBV3-1 and TRBJ2-7; D not certain. Germline CDR1 LGHDT, CDR2 YNNKEL (reference sequence). CDR3 size: 12 residues. V was cut by 8 bases and J by 5 bases, with 13 bases left in between. Here the CDR3 reads CASGNLGDEQYF. The CDR3 DNA reads TGTGCCAGCGGGAACCTAGGAGACGAGCAGTACTTC.

This clonotype came up many times. V gene TRBV3-1 combines with J gene TRBJ2-1, with TRBD2 identical over 13 bases. J was trimmed by 5 bases and V by 4 bases; bases with no gene match: 8. The CDR3 has 17 residues. Looked up from germline, CDR1 is LGHDT and CDR2 is YNNKEL (reference sequence). The CDR3 DNA reads as TGTGCCAGCAGCCTCAACGGACTAGCGGGAGTAGACAATGAGCAGTTCTTC. Protein: CASSLNGLAGVDNEQFF.

V gene TRBV18 combines with J gene TRBJ2-7, with 12 nucleotides matching TRBD2. Germline V CDR1 and CDR2: KGHSH, LQKENI. The V gene end was trimmed by 6 bases and the J gene end by 6 bases; junction bases not matched to a gene: 12. The CDR3 runs 16 residues. As DNA, the CDR3 is TGTGCCAGCTCCCTAACTAGCGGGAGGATTGCAGGCGAGCAGTACTTC. It is translated as CASSLTSGRIAGEQYF.

The chain employs TRBV6-2 or TRBV6-3 and TRBJ1-6; TRBD1 matches 8 bases. The CDR3 is made up of 20 amino acids. J lost 0 bases, V lost 0 bases, and 10 bases had no gene match. Germline-derived CDR1 and CDR2 are MNHEY and SVGEGT. CDR3: CASSYSSGAGGRSYNSPLHF. CDR3 coding DNA: TGTGCCAGCAGTTACTCGAGCGGGGCAGGGGGCCGCTCCTATAATTCACCCCTCCACTTT.

Only a few counts were recorded for this clonotype. The gene calls are TRBV20-1 and TRBJ2-5; D might be TRBD2 (7 bases). The CDR3 has 13 residues. The germline V gene has CDR1 DFQATT and CDR2 SNEGSKA (reference sequence). Trimming left V 1 base short and J 4 bases short, with 10 bases between. The CDR3 loop reads CSARGGGRETQYF. CDR3 sequence (DNA): TGCAGTGCTAGAGGGGGGGGGCGAGAGACCCAGTACTTC.

There are a few counts of this clonotype. The gene calls are TRBV28 and TRBJ2-2, with a weak D call TRBD2 (5 bases). The CDR3 covers 20 residues. V lost 7 bases, J lost 7 bases, and 34 bases lay in between. Germline assignment: CDR1 MDHEN and CDR2 SYDVKM. CDR3 sequence (DNA): TGTGCCAGCACCTCCTACCTCAGCAGTTTCGGTGTCCGAGGAGGCGGGGAGCTGTTTTTT. It codes for CASTSYLSSFGVRGGGELFF. The full variable domain, in which reference TRBV28 and TRBJ2-2 provide the parts outside the CDR3, is DVKVTQSSRYLVKRTGEKVFLECVQDMDHENMFWYRQDPGLGLRLIYFSYDVKMKEKGDIPEGYSVSREKKERFSLILESASTNQTSMYLCASTSYLSSFGVRGGGELFFGEGSRLTVL.

This clonotype was counted only a few times. V usage is TRBV7-8 and J usage is TRBJ2-2; 10 bases are shared with TRBD2. This CDR3 has 17 amino acids. After removal of 6 bases from V and 2 bases from J, the junction contained 9 bases not matched to a gene. Germline assignment: CDR1 SGHVS and CDR2 FQNEAQ. This CDR3 is CASRRGSGRANTGELFF. CDR3 DNA sequence: TGTGCCAGCAGACGCGGCAGCGGGAGGGCTAACACCGGGGAGCTGTTTTTT.

This clonotype came up a few times. The V gene is TRBV7-2, the J gene TRBJ1-1; TRBD1 agrees at 8 bases. The CDR3 spans 14 residues. V lost 4 bases, J lost 13 bases, and 14 bases stayed unmatched. The germline V gene encodes CDR1 SGHTA and CDR2 FQGNSA. The CDR3 bases are TGTGCCAGCAGCTCACCCGGACAGGGAGTAGACGATTTCTTT. This codes for CASSSPGQGVDDFF.

In this sample, this clonotype turned up many times. This chain links TRBV28 with TRBJ2-3; either TRBD1 or TRBD2 may fit D (5 bases each). The germline V gene has CDR1 MDHEN and CDR2 SYDVKM. The CDR3 is 13 amino acids. With 5 bases removed from V and 0 bases from J, the gap between germline ends came to 6 bases. The chain's CDR3 is CASSGGSTDTQYF. The CDR3 DNA follows: TGTGCCAGCAGTGGGGGAAGCACAGATACGCAGTATTTT.

The DNA of the CDR3 is TGCAGTGCCCCGCCGGGCGGGAACACTGAAGCTTTCTTT. Protein sequence: CSAPPGGNTEAFF. The V gene is TRBV20-1, the J gene TRBJ1-1; D gene unclear. Trimming left V 6 bases short and J 1 base short, with 12 bases between. Per germline, CDR1 DFQATT and CDR2 SNEGSKA (reference sequence). This CDR3 is 13 amino acids long.

With respect to this clonotype: At one of its ends the junction is not consistent with the germline gene, which may arise from a read error. The chain links TRBV7-6 to TRBJ2-5; 8 bases line up with TRBD1. Germline CDR1 and CDR2: SGHVS and FNYEAQ. The CDR3 is 15 residues long. The CDR3, as DNA: TGTGCCGGCAGCACCCTGGACAGGGAGTCAGAGACCCAGTACTTC. Amino acid sequence: CAGSTLDRESETQYF.

The V gene is TRBV12-3 or TRBV12-4, the J gene TRBJ2-7, with D possibly being TRBD1 (6 bases). The CDR3 has 12 amino acids. The V end was cut by 8 bases, the J end by 4 bases, with 12 bases between. CDR3 nucleotide sequence: TGTGCCAGCGGTAGACAGGTTTACGAGCAGTACTTC. As protein: CASGRQVYEQYF.

This clonotype was observed a few times. The rearrangement joins TRBV15 to TRBJ2-5; TRBD1 agrees at 11 bases. Germline V gene sequence: CDR1 LNHNV, CDR2 YYDKDF (reference sequence). The CDR3 is made up of 16 amino acids. Trimming cost V 4 bases and J 4 bases; bases outside gene matches: 8. CDR3 sequence: CATSTWDRGTVETQYF. The DNA for the CDR3 is TGTGCCACCAGCACCTGGGACAGGGGGACAGTAGAGACCCAGTACTTC.

This clonotype was found a few times. The chain carries TRBV20-1 and TRBJ2-7; D remains ambiguous. Trimming removed 0 bases at V and 4 bases at J, with 7 bases between. The CDR3 spans 12 residues. Per germline, CDR1 DFQATT and CDR2 SNEGSKA (reference sequence). This CDR3 is CSARDTSYEQYF. The CDR3 DNA follows: TGCAGTGCTAGAGATACTTCGTACGAGCAGTACTTC.

In its sample, this clonotype was seen many times. This rearrangement joins TRBV29-1 to TRBJ2-7; 7 nucleotides line up with TRBD1. The germline CDR1 and CDR2 sequences are SQVTM and ANQGSEA. The length of the CDR3 is 12 residues. The ends lost 6 bases at V and 1 base at J; junction bases unmatched: 3. The CDR3 loop reads CSVATGSYEQYF. The CDR3 DNA reads as TGCAGCGTCGCGACAGGGTCCTACGAGCAGTACTTC.

The chain couples TRBV11-2 to TRBJ2-2, with D uncertain. V was shortened by 5 bases and J by 0 bases, with 19 bases between the two germline ends. Germline assignment: CDR1 SGHAT and CDR2 FQNNGV. The CDR3 totals 18 residues. Here the CDR3 reads CASSKYGPGGPNTGELFF. In DNA form, the CDR3 reads TGTGCCAGCAGCAAATACGGGCCTGGCGGACCGAACACCGGGGAGCTGTTTTTT.

This clonotype has only a few counts. The V gene is TRBV7-2, the J gene TRBJ1-5; D may be TRBD1 (5 bases). Germline CDR1 reads SGHTA; CDR2 reads FQGNSA. The CDR3 is 13 residues long. V gave up 3 bases and J gave up 7 bases, with 10 bases separating them. CDR3 DNA: TGTGCCAGCAGCTTCACCAGGGACCAGCCCCAGCATTTT. Its translation: CASSFTRDQPQHF. Filled out from reference TRBV7-2 and TRBJ1-5, the complete variable domain reads GAGVSQSPSNKVTEKGKDVELRCDPISGHTALYWYRQSLGQGLEFLIYFQGNSAPDKSGLPSDRFSAERTGGSVSTLTIQRTQQEDSAVYLCASSFTRDQPQHFGDGTRLSIL.

This clonotype has just a few counts. The gene calls are TRBV6-2 or TRBV6-3 and TRBJ2-1; the match to TRBD2 covers 11 bases. V was clipped by 4 bases and J by 9 bases; unmatched bases: 8. The CDR3 loop spans 15 amino acids. CDR1 and CDR2 (germline): MNHEY, SVGEGT. The CDR3 nucleotides are TGTGCCAGCAGTTTCCCGGGACTAGCGGCTTCTGAGCAGTTCTTC. Its protein product is CASSFPGLAASEQFF.

The chain uses TRBV20-1 and TRBJ1-1; D uncertain. Germline V gene lookup returns CDR1 DFQATT and CDR2 SNEGSKA (reference sequence). V lost 2 bases and J 1 base, leaving 8 bases between the germline ends. The CDR3 extends over 13 amino acids. CDR3 amino acids: CSARMPGNTEAFF. For the CDR3, the DNA is TGCAGTGCTAGAATGCCGGGGAACACTGAAGCTTTCTTT.

The chain uses TRBV7-9 and TRBJ2-7, with 8 bases aligning to TRBD2. The CDR3 consists of 15 residues. V lost 5 bases to trimming and J lost 6 bases; unmatched junction nucleotides: 12. Looked up from germline, CDR1 is SEHNR and CDR2 is FQNEAQ (reference sequence). The CDR3 coding sequence is TGTGCCAGCAGCGCCCTGAAGCGGGAGTCGGGCGAGCAGTACTTC. Translating gives CASSALKRESGEQYF. The full variable domain, rest sourced from reference TRBV7-9 and TRBJ2-7, is DTGVSQNPRHKITKRGQNVTFRCDPISEHNRLYWYRQTLGQGPEFLTYFQNEAQLEKSRLLSDRFSAERPKGSFSTLEIQRTEQGDSAMYLCASSALKRESGEQYFGPGTRLTVT.